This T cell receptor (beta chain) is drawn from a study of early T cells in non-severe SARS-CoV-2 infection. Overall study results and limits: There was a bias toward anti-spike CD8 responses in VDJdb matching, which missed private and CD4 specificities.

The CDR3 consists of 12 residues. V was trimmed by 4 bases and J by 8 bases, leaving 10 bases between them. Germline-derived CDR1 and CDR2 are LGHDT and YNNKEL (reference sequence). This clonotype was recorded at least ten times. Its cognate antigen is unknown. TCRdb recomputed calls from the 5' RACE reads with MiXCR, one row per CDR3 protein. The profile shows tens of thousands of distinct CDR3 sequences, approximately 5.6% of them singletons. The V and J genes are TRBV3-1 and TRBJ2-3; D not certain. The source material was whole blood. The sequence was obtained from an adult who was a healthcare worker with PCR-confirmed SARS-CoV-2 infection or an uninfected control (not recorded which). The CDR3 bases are TGTGCCAGCAGCCCCCGACGAGGTACGCAGTATTTT. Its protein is CASSPRRGTQYF.